These 4 T cell receptor beta chains originate from one sample sequenced in a study of cytomegalovirus exposure and HLA in healthy donors. Researchers ran the PCR with 60 Vbeta and 13 Jbeta primers. Only in-frame clones appear in the TCRdb table, and some are missing; sequencing was by immunoSEQ multiplex PCR. This sample has hundreds of thousands of clones, with almost 80% found just once. Sequenced: PBMCs. The receptors derive from a male donor in good health and CMV-seronegative.

CDR3: CASSTAGRGAYEQYF. The CDR3 DNA sequence: TGTGCCAGTAGTACGGCCGGCAGGGGAGCCTACGAGCAGTACTTC. This rearrangement joins TRBV19 to TRBJ2-7; D possibly corresponds to TRBD1 (6 bases). V shed 4 bases and J shed 2 bases, with 15 bases lying between them. CDR3 length: 15 amino acids. Germline CDR1 LNHDA, CDR2 SQIVND (reference sequence).

The chain uses TRBV19 and TRBJ1-1; D is undetermined. Trimming removed 5 bases from V and 0 bases from J, with 7 bases in between. The CDR3 is 13 residues long. Per the germline V gene, CDR1 is LNHDA and CDR2 is SQIVND (reference sequence). CDR3 coding DNA: TGTGCCAGTAGTGACACCTTGAACACTGAAGCTTTCTTT. This sequence encodes CASSDTLNTEAFF.

The chain uses TRBV30 and TRBJ2-3, with D maybe TRBD2 (7 bases). CDR1 is GTSNPN and CDR2 is SVGIG in the germline V gene (reference sequence). CDR3 length equals 15 residues. V shed 3 bases and J shed 2 bases, with 15 bases lying between them. The CDR3 DNA sequence: TGTGCCTGGAGGACTAGCAGGGGTTTCACAGATACGCAGTATTTT. Its translation is CAWRTSRGFTDTQYF.

This clone was seen a few times. The J gene is TRBJ1-1, the V gene TRBV10-3, with 11 bases identical to TRBD1. The CDR3 length is 15 residues. CDR1 is ENHRY and CDR2 is SYGVKD in the germline V gene. The ends lost 0 bases at V and 4 bases at J; junction bases unmatched: 1. The DNA of the CDR3 is TGTGCCATCAGTGAGTCGGGGACAGGGGGCACTGAAGCTTTCTTT. Protein: CAISESGTGGTEAFF.